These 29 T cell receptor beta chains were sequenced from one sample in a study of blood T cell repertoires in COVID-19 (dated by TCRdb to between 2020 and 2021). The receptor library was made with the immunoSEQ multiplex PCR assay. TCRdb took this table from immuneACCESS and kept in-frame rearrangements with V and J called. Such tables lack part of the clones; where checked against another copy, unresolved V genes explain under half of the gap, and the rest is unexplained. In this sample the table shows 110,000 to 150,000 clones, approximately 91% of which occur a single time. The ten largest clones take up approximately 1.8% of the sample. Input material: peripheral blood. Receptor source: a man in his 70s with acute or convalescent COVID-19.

Here the CDR3 reads CASSYSRGFTWQFF. Here the CDR3 DNA reads TGTGCCAGCAGTTACTCGCGGGGTTTCACGTGGCAGTTCTTC. The V gene is TRBV6-5, the J gene TRBJ2-1, with a tentative D call TRBD2 (6 bases). The germline gives CDR1 MNHEY, CDR2 SVGAGI. CDR3 length: 14 amino acids. V dropped 0 bases and J dropped 12 bases, with 15 bases sitting between them.

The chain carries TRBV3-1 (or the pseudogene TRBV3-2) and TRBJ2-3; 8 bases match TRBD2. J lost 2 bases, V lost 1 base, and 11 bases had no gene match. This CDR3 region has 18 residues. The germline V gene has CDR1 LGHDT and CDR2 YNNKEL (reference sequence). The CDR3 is CASSQAGSGNRLTDTQYF. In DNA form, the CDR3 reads TGTGCCAGCAGCCAAGCCGGTAGCGGGAACAGGCTCACAGATACGCAGTATTTT.

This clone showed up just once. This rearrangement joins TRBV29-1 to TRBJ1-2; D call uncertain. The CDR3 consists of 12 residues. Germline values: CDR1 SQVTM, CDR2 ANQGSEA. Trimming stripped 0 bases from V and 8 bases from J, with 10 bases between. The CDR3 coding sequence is TGCAGCGTTGAAGATTTCCCGAGAGGCTACACCTTC. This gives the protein CSVEDFPRGYTF. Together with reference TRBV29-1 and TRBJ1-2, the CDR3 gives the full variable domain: SAVISQKPSRDICQRGTSLTIQCQVDSQVTMMFWYRQQPGQSLTLIATANQGSEATYESGFVIDKFPISRPNLTFSTLTVSNMSPEDSSIYLCSVEDFPRGYTFGSGTRLTVV.

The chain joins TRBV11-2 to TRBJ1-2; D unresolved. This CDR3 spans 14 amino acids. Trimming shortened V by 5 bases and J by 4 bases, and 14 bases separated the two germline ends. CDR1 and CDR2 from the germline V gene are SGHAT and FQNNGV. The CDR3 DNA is TGTGCCAGCAGCCCCGGGTTAGAGACCTATGGCTACACCTTC. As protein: CASSPGLETYGYTF.

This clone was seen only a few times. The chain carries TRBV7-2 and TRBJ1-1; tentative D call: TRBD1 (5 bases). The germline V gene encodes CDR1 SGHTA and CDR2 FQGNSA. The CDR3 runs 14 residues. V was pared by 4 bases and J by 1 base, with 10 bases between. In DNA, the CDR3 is TGTGCCAGCAGCTGGGGGAGGGGGAACACTGAAGCTTTCTTT. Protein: CASSWGRGNTEAFF.

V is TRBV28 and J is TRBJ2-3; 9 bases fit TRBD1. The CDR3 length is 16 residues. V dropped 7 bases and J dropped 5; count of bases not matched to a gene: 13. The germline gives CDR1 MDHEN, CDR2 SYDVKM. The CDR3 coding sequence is TGTGCCAGCACCTATGGAGGGACAGGGATGGGAGATACGCAGTATTTT. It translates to CASTYGGTGMGDTQYF. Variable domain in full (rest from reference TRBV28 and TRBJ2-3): DVKVTQSSRYLVKRTGEKVFLECVQDMDHENMFWYRQDPGLGLRLIYFSYDVKMKEKGDIPEGYSVSREKKERFSLILESASTNQTSMYLCASTYGGTGMGDTQYFGPGTRLTVL.

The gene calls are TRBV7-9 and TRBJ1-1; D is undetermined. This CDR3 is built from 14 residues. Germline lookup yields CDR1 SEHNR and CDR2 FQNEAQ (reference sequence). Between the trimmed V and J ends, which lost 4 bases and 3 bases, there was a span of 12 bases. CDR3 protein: CASSSTKGDTEAFF. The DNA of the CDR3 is TGTGCCAGCAGCTCGACAAAGGGAGACACTGAAGCTTTCTTT. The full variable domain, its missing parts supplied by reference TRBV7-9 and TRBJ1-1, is DTGVSQNPRHKITKRGQNVTFRCDPISEHNRLYWYRQTLGQGPEFLTYFQNEAQLEKSRLLSDRFSAERPKGSFSTLEIQRTEQGDSAMYLCASSSTKGDTEAFFGQGTRLTVV.

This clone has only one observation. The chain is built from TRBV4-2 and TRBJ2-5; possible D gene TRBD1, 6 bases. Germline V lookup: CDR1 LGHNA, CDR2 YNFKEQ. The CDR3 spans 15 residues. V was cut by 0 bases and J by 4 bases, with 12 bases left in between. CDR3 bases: TGTGCCAGCAGCCAAGAGTACAGGGAGAGAGAGACCCAGTACTTC. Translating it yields CASSQEYRERETQYF.

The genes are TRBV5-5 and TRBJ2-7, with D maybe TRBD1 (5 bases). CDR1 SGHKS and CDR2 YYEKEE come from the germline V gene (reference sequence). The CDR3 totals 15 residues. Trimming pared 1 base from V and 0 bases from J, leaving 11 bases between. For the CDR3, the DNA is TGTGCCAGCAGCTTGAGTCTGGACAACTCCTACGAGCAGTACTTC. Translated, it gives CASSLSLDNSYEQYF.

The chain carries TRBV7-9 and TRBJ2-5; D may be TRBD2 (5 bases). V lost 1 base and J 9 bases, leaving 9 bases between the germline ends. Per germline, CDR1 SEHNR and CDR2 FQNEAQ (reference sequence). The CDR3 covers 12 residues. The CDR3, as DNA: TGTGCCAGCAGCTTAGGGGAGCTAGCCCAGTACTTC. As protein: CASSLGELAQYF.

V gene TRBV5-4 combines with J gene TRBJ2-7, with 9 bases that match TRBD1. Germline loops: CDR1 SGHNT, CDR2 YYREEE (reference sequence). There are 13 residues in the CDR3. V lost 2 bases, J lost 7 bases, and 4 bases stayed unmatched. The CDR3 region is CASSFGTGKEQYF. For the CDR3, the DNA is TGTGCCAGCAGCTTCGGGACAGGGAAGGAGCAGTACTTC.

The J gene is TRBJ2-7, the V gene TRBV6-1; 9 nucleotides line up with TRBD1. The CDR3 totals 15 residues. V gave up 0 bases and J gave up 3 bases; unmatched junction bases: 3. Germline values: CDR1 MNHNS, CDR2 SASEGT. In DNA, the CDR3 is TGTGCCAGCAGTGAAGCGGGACAGGGCCTCTACGAGCAGTACTTC. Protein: CASSEAGQGLYEQYF.

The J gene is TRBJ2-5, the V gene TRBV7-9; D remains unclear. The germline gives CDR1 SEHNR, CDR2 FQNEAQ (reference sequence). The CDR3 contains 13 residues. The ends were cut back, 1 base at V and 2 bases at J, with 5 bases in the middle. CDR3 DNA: TGTGCCAGCAGCTTAGACATACAAGAGACCCAGTACTTC. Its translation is CASSLDIQETQYF.

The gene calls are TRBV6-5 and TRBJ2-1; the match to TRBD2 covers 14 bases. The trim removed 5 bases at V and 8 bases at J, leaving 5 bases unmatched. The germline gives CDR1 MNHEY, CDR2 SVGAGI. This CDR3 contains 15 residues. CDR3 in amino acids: CASSKRLAGGHEQFF. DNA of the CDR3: TGTGCCAGCAGTAAGAGACTAGCGGGGGGGCATGAGCAGTTCTTC.

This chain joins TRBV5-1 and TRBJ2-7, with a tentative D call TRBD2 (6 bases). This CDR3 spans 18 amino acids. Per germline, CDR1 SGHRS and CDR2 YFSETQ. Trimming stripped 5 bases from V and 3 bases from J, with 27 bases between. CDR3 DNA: TGCGCCAGCAGTGATCCCATCGAGGGCGGGGCTTTACGCTACGAGCAGTACTTC. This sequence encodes CASSDPIEGGALRYEQYF.

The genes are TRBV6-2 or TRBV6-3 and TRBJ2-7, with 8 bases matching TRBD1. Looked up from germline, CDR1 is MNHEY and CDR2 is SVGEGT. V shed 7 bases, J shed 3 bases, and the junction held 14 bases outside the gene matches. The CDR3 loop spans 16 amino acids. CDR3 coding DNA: TGTGCCAGCACCCCAACTGGCAGGGGGCGTCGCTACGAGCAGTACTTC. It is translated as CASTPTGRGRRYEQYF.

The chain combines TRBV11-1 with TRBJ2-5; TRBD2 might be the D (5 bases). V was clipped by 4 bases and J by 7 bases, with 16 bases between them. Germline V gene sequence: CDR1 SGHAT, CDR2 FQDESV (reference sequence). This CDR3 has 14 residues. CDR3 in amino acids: CASSYAGNRGTQYF. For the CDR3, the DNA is TGTGCCAGCAGCTACGCCGGGAATCGGGGGACCCAGTACTTC.

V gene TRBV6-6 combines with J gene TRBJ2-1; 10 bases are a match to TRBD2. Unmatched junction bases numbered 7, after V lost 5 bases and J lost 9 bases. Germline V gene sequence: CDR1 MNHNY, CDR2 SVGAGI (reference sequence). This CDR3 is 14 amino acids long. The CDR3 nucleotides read TGTGCCAGCAGTCAGGGGACTAGCGCTCCTGAGCAGTTCTTC. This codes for CASSQGTSAPEQFF.

CDR3 loop: CASSLTTNTEAFF. Here the CDR3 DNA reads TGTGCCAGCAGTTTAACTACGAACACTGAAGCTTTCTTT. V is TRBV12-3 or TRBV12-4 and J is TRBJ1-1, with D uncertain. The ends were cut back, 2 bases at V and 1 base at J, with 5 bases in the middle. The CDR3 length is 13 residues.

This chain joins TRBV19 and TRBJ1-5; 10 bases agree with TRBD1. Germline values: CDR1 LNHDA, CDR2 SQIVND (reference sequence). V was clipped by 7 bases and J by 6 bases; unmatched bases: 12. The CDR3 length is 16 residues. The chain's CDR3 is CASTGRPGQGIQPQHF. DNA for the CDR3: TGTGCCAGTACCGGGCGGCCGGGACAGGGGATTCAGCCCCAGCATTTT.

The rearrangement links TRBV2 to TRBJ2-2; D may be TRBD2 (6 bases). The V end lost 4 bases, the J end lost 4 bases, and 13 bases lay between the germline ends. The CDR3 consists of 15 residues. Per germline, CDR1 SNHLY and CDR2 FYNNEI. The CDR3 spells CASSAGLGRTGELFF. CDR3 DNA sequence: TGTGCCAGCAGTGCGGGACTCGGTCGCACCGGGGAGCTGTTTTTT.

The CDR3 here is CATSDLAGSSYNEQFF. In DNA, the CDR3 is TGTGCCACCAGTGATTTGGCGGGTAGCTCCTACAATGAGCAGTTCTTC. V gene TRBV24-1 combines with J gene TRBJ2-1; TRBD2 is a possible D gene (5 bases). The CDR3 consists of 16 residues. The V and J ends lost 0 bases and 0 bases respectively, with 8 bases between them. CDR1 is KGHDR, CDR2 SFDVKD, per germline.

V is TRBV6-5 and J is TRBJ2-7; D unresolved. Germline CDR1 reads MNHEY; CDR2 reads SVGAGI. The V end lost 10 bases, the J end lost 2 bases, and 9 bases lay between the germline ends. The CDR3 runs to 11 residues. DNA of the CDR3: TGTGCCACATGGAGCACCTACGAGCAGTACTTC. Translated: CATWSTYEQYF.

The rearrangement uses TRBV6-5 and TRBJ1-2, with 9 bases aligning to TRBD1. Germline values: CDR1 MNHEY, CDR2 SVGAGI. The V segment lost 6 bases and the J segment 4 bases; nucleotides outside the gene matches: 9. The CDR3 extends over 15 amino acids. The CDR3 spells CASRVLGQGSYGYTF. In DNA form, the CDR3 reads TGTGCCAGCAGGGTACTGGGACAGGGTTCCTATGGCTACACCTTC.

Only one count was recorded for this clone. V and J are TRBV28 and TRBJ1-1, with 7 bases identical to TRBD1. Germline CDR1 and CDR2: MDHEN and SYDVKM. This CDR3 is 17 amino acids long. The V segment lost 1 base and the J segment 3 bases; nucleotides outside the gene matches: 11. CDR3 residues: CASSLSPTGPGYTEAFF. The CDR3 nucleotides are TGTGCCAGCAGTTTATCCCCGACAGGGCCGGGATACACTGAAGCTTTCTTT.

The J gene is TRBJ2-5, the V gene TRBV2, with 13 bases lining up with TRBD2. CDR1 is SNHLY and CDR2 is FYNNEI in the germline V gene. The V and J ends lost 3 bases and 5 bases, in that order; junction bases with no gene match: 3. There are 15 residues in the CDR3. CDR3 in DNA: TGTGCCAGCAGTGAGTTACTAGCGGGAGGGGAGACCCAGTACTTC. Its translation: CASSELLAGGETQYF.

The DNA of the CDR3 is TGCGCCAGCACGAAGGCTAGCGGGCAATCTAGCACAGATACGCAGTATTTT. This sequence encodes CASTKASGQSSTDTQYF. The chain recombines TRBV5-1 with TRBJ2-3, with 8 bases identical to TRBD2. This CDR3 has 17 residues. V trimming: 6 bases; J trimming: 0 bases; junction bases outside the gene matches: 12. Germline CDR1 and CDR2: SGHRS and YFSETQ.

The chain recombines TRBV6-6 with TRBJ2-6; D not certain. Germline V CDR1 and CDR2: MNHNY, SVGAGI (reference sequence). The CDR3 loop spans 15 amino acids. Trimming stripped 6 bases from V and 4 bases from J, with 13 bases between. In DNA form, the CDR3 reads TGTGCCAGCAGGACTTTCCTAAGGGGGGCCAACGTCCTGACTTTC. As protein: CASRTFLRGANVLTF.

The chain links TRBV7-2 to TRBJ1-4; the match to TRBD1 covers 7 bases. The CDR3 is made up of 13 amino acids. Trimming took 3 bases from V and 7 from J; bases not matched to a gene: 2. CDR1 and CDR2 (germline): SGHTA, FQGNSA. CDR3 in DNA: TGTGCCAGCAGCTTCGACAGGGTTGAAAAACTGTTTTTT. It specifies CASSFDRVEKLFF.